A selection of T cell receptor beta chains follows, all from one sample in a study of graft-versus-host responses after intestinal transplantation. The protocol was immunoSEQ multiplex PCR, while the TCRdb copy is restricted to in-frame clones and leaves out a portion. Found here are some 110,000 clones, 90% of them singletons; the top ten hold around 0.2%. Which antigens these TCRs recognize remains unknown. Sequencing used unstimulated CD4+ T cells sorted from spleen or lymph node cells, obtained before intestinal transplant. The receptors were gathered from a human donor who received an intestinal transplant. CDR3s include the opening cysteine and the closing phenylalanine or tryptophan. D genes are given only for firm matches. Clone size, where shown, is once, few, many, or a class for clones that have expanded.

NA TRBJ2-7 TRBV6-5 NA TGTGCCAGCAGTTACTCGGCTGGTTCCTACGAGCAGTACTTC CASSYSAGSYEQYF
NA TRBJ2-5 TRBV11-2 TRBD1 TGTGCCAGCAGCTTGTGGACAGGGGAAGAGACCCAGTACTTC CASSLWTGEETQYF
NA TRBJ2-7 TRBV15 TRBD2 TGTGCCACCAGCAGAAAGGTAGCGGGGGGAGGCGAGCAGTACTTC CATSRKVAGGGEQYF
NA TRBJ2-7 TRBV5-5 TRBD1 TGTGCCAGCAGCTTGGAGAGGGACAGGGGCTACGAGCAGTACTTC CASSLERDRGYEQYF
NA TRBJ2-3 TRBV6-1 TRBD1 TGTGCCAGCTTTCCGGGACAGGGGGTTAATACGCAGTATTTT CASFPGQGVNTQYF
NA TRBJ2-1 TRBV27 TRBD2 TGTGCCAGCAGTTACTTCCGGACTAGCGGGGCCAATGAGCAGTTCTTC CASSYFRTSGANEQFF
NA TRBJ2-7 TRBV2 TRBD2 TGTGCCAGCAGTGAACAGCGGGAGCCCCTCTACGAGCAGTACTTC CASSEQREPLYEQYF
NA TRBJ2-7 TRBV30 NA TGTGCCTGGAGTGTATTTGCGGGAATAGGCTACGAGCAGTACTTC CAWSVFAGIGYEQYF
NA TRBJ2-3 TRBV5-4 NA TGTGCCAGCAGCTTGGCCGTCAGGGGTGGAGATACGCAGTATTTT CASSLAVRGGDTQYF
NA TRBJ2-1 TRBV7-8 TRBD2 TGTGCCAGCAGCTTAGGGTTACCGGGACTAGCGCAATACAATGAGCAGTTCTTC CASSLGLPGLAQYNEQFF
NA TRBJ2-3 TRBV15 NA TGTGCCACCAGCAGAGATATACAGGGAAGCACAGATACGCAGTATTTT CATSRDIQGSTDTQYF
NA TRBJ1-1 TRBV2 NA TGTGCCAGCAGTAGATACAGGGAATGGGGCACTGAAGCTTTCTTT CASSRYREWGTEAFF
NA TRBJ2-1 TRBV5-4 TRBD2 TGTGCCAGTATCAAGCGGGGACTTTACAATGAGCAGTTCTTC CASIKRGLYNEQFF
NA TRBJ1-2 TRBV5-1 TRBD1 TGCGCCAGCAGCCCGGGACAGGGATTATGGGGCTACACCTTC CASSPGQGLWGYTF
NA TRBJ1-2 TRBV4-3 NA TGCGCCAGCAGCCAACGGGGGAGGCGCAGTGGCTACACCTTC CASSQRGRRSGYTF
NA TRBJ2-7 TRBV28 NA TGTGCCAGCAGTATAACCGGGACTGCTACCTACGAGCAGTACTTC CASSITGTATYEQYF
NA TRBJ1-2 TRBV6-5 NA TGTGCCAGCAGTTACGGACAGTCTTGGGGCTACACCTTC CASSYGQSWGYTF
NA TRBJ2-3 TRBV30 NA TGTGCCTGGAGTCCGGGGAAGACAGATACGCAGTATTTT CAWSPGKTDTQYF
NA TRBJ1-1 TRBV11-2 NA TGTGCCAGCAGCTTGGCTCGTAACACTGAAGCTTTCTTT CASSLARNTEAFF
NA TRBJ2-1 TRBV19 TRBD2 TGTGCCAGTAGTGTGGGACTAGCGGGAGGCGGTGAGCAGTTCTTC CASSVGLAGGGEQFF
once TRBJ2-7 TRBV18 NA TGTGCCAGCTCACCACGTCAGTCCGGGTCACCCTACGAGCAGTACTTC CASSPRQSGSPYEQYF
NA TRBJ1-2 TRBV5-1 NA TGCGCCAGCAGCCCAGGGGAATATGGCTACACCTTC CASSPGEYGYTF